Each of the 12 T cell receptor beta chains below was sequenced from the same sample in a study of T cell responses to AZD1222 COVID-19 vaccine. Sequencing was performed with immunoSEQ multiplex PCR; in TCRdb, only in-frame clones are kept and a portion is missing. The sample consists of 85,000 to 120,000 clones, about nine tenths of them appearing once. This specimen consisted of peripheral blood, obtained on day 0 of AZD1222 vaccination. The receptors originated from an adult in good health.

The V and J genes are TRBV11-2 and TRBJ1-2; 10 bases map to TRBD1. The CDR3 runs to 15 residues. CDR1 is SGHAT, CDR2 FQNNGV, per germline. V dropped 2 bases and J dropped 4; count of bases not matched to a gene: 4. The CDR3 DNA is TGTGCCAGCAGCTTACCCAGGGACAGGGGCTATGGCTACACCTTC. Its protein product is CASSLPRDRGYGYTF.

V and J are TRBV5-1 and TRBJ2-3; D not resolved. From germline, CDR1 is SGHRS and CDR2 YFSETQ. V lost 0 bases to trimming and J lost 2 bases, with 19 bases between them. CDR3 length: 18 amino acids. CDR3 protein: CASSLDGSLALPTDTQYF. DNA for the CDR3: TGCGCCAGCAGCTTGGATGGTAGCTTGGCTCTTCCCACAGATACGCAGTATTTT. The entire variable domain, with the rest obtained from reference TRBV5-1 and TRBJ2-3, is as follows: KAGVTQTPRYLIKTRGQQVTLSCSPISGHRSVSWYQQTPGQGLQFLFEYFSETQRNKGNFPGRFSGRQFSNSRSEMNVSTLELGDSALYLCASSLDGSLALPTDTQYFGPGTRLTVL.

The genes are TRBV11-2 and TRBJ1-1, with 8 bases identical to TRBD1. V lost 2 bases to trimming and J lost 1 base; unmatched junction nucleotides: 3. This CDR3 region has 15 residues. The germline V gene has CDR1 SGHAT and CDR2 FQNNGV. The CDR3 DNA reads TGTGCCAGCAGCTTAAGAACAGGGGGGAACACTGAAGCTTTCTTT. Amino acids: CASSLRTGGNTEAFF.

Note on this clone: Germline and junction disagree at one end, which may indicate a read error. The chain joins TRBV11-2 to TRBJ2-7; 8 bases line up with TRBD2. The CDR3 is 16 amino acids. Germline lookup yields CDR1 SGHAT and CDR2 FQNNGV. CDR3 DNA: TGTGCCAGCAGCCTAGAAGCGGGGGCAGATGAGCACGAGCAGTACTTC. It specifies CASSLEAGADEHEQYF. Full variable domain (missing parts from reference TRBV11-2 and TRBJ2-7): EAGVAQSPRYKIIEKRQSVAFWCNPISGHATLYWYQQILGQGPKLLIQFQNNGVVDDSQLPKDRFSAERLKGVDSTLKIQPAKLEDSAVYLCASSLEAGADEHEQYFGPGTRLTVT.

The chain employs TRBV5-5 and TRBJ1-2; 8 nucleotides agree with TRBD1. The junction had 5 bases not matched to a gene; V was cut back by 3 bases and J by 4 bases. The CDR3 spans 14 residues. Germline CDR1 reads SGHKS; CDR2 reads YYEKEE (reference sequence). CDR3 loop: CASSSPTGVYGYTF. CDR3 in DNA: TGTGCCAGCAGCTCGCCGACAGGGGTCTATGGCTACACCTTC.

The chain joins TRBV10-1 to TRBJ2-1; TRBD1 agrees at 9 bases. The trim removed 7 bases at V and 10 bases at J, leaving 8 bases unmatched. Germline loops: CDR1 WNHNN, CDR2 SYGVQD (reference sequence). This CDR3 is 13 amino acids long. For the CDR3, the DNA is TGCGCCAGCAATAAACAGGGGGCGGACGAGCAGTTCTTC. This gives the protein CASNKQGADEQFF.

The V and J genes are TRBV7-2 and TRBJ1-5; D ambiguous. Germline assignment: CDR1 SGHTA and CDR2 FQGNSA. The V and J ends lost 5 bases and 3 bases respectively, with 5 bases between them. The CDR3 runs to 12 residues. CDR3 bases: TGTGCCAGCAGCCTGACCAATCAGCCCCAGCATTTT. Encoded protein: CASSLTNQPQHF.

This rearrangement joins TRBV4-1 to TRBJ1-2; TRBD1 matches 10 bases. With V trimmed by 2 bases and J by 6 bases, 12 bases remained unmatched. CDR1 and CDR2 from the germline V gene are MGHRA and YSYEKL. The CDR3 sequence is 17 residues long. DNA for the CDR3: TGCGCCAGCAGCCAAACACCTTCGACAGGGGGCAAGGATGGCTACACCTTC. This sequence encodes CASSQTPSTGGKDGYTF.

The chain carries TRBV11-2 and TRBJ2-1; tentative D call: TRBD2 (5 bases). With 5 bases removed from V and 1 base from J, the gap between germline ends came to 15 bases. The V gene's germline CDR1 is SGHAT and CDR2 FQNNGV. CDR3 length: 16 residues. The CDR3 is CASSTFWAGSYNEQFF. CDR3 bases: TGTGCCAGCAGCACGTTTTGGGCGGGTTCCTACAATGAGCAGTTCTTC.

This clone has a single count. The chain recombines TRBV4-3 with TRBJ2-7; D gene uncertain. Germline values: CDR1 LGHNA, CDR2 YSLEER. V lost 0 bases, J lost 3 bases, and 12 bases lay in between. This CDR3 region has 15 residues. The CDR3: CASSQDRNSYYEQYF. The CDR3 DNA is TGCGCCAGCAGCCAAGATAGGAACTCTTACTACGAGCAGTACTTC.

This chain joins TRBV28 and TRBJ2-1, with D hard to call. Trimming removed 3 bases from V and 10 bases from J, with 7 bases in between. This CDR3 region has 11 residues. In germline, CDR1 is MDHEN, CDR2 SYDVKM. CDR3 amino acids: CASSFFDEQFF. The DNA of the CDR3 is TGTGCCAGCAGTTTCTTTGACGAGCAGTTCTTC.

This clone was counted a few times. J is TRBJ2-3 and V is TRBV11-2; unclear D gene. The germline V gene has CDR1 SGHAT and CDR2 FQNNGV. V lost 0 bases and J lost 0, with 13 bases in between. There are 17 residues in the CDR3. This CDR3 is CASSLESRAFSTDTQYF. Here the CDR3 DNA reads TGTGCCAGCAGCTTAGAAAGTCGCGCGTTTAGCACAGATACGCAGTATTTT.